Given below is one T cell receptor beta chain in context. This record belongs to a study of control samples from healthy donors and cancer patients. Sequenced by immunoSEQ multiplex PCR; TCRdb stores in-frame clones only, minus some. The sample includes roughly 170,000 clones, approximately 95% of them seen just once. The V segment lost 2 bases and the J segment 4 bases; nucleotides outside the gene matches: 8. Germline V lookup: CDR1 MNHNY, CDR2 SVGAGI (reference sequence). The CDR3 totals 16 residues. The receptor was isolated from a young man in good health. The chain joins TRBV6-6 to TRBJ2-1, with 7 bases that match TRBD1. The sequencing input was blood. The CDR3 region has the DNA TGTGCCAGCAGTTACACTGGAGCAGGGGGATACAATGAGCAGTTCTTC. Its translation is CASSYTGAGGYNEQFF.